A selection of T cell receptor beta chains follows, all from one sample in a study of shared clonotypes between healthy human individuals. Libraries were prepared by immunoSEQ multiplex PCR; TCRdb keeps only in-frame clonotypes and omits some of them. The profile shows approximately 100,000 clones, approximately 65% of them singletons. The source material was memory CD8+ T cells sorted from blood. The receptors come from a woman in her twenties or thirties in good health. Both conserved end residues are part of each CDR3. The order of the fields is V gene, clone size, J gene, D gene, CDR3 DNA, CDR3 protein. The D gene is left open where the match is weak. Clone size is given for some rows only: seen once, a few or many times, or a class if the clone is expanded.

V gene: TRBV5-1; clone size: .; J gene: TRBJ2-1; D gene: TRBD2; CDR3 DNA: TGCGCCAGCAGCTTGGTTTTTGGCGGGAGAAGCTCCTACAATGAGCAGTTCTTC; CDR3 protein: CASSLVFGGRSSYNEQFF
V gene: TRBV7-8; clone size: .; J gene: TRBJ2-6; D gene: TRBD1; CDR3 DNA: TGTGCCAGCAGCGACTACCGGGACAGTGACAAGTCTGGGGCCAACGTCCTGACTTTC; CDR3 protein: CASSDYRDSDKSGANVLTF
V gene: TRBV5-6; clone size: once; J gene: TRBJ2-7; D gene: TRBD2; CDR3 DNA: TGTGCCAGCAGCTTGGATACTAGCGGCTCCTACGAGCAGTACTTC; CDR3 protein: CASSLDTSGSYEQYF
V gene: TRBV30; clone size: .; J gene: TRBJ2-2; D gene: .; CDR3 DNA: TGTGCCTGGAGCATTCTAGCCCTGAACACCGGGGAGCTGTTTTTT; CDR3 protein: CAWSILALNTGELFF
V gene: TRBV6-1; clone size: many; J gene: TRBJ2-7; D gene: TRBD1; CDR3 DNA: TGTGCCAGCAGTGGGCAGGGGGCGACCGAGCAGTACTTC; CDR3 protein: CASSGQGATEQYF
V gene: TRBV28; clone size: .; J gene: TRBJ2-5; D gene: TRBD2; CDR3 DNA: TGTGCCAGCAGTTTATGGACTAGCGGGAGGGCCGGGTCGGAGACCCAGTACTTC; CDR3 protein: CASSLWTSGRAGSETQYF
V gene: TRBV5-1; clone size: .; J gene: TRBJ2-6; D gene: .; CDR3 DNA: TGCGCCAGCAGTCCCCAAGGCTCGGGGGCCAACGTCCTGACTTTC; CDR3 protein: CASSPQGSGANVLTF
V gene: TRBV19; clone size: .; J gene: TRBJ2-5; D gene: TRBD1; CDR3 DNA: TGTGCCAGTAGTCCGGGACAGCTCCAAGAGACCCAGTACTTC; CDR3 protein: CASSPGQLQETQYF
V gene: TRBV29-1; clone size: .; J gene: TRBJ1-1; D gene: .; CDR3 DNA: TGCAGCGTCTCCAACACCGGGAGGAACACTGAAGCTTTCTTT; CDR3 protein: CSVSNTGRNTEAFF
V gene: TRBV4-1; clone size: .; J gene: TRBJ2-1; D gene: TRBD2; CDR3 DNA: TGCGCCAGCAGCCAAAGGACTAGCGCTTCCTACAATGAGCAGTTCTTC; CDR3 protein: CASSQRTSASYNEQFF
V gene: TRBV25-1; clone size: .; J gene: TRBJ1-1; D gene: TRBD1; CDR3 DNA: TGTGCCAGCAGTGTAGGACAGGGAGATCTCTCTGAAGCTTTCTTT; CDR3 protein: CASSVGQGDLSEAFF
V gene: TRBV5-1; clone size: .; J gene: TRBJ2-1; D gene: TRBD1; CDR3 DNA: TGCGCCAGCAGCAGTACAGGGGCCTCCTACAATGAGCAGTTCTTC; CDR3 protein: CASSSTGASYNEQFF
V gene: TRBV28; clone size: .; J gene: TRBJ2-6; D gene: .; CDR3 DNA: TGTGCCAGCAGTCTTCTTGGCCGGGACGACAGCTCTGGGGCCAACGTCCTGACTTTC; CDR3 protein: CASSLLGRDDSSGANVLTF